This T cell receptor (beta chain) was documented in a study of T cells in Graves' hyperthyroidism and ophthalmopathy. Overall study results and limits: Ophthalmopathy was separated from stable hyperthyroidism by a 13 V-J model.

Concerning this clonotype: Its antigen remains unidentified.

Germline V lookup: CDR1 GTSNPN, CDR2 SVGIG (reference sequence). The V segment lost 1 base and the J segment 2 bases; nucleotides outside the gene matches: 11. The CDR3 is made up of 16 amino acids. Template material for amplifying TCR beta CDR3 regions consisted of RNA transcripts. First-round RT-PCR with HTBI primers amplified the TCR CDR3 region. TCRdb called the multiplex PCR reads again in MiXCR, with one record for every CDR3 protein. The table lists about 580,000 distinct CDR3 sequences, roughly 14% of them singletons, with less than 6% in the top ten. The chain links TRBV30 to TRBJ2-7, with 7 bases fitting TRBD1. The sequenced sample was blood. The sequence derives from a woman in her twenties or thirties with Graves' hyperthyroidism that later progressed to Graves' ophthalmopathy. The DNA for the CDR3 is TGTGCCTGGAGTGGGGGTTCGTACAGGGGAGCCTACGAGCAGTACTTC. Translated, it gives CAWSGGSYRGAYEQYF.